This T cell receptor (beta chain) was sequenced for a study of a mutant IDH1 vaccine in newly diagnosed glioma. Points on this clone: Its antigen is unidentified.

Clones were read by immunoSEQ multiplex PCR, and TCRdb kept only the in-frame ones, dropping some. The repertoire consists of roughly 46,000 clones, with approximately 88% occurring once and the leading ten covering 4.3%. Documented time point: week 47, end of study. Vaccination comprised doses that each held 300 ug of mutant IDH1 20-mer peptide, plus topical imiquimod. V gave up 2 bases and J gave up 7 bases; unmatched junction bases: 12. The CDR3 runs to 15 residues. The germline gives CDR1 SGHKS, CDR2 YYEKEE (reference sequence). This clonotype originated in a woman between 25 and 40 years old with glioma. Some clones in this sample may be carry-over from other donors' samples. The input for sequencing was PBMCs, taken from a glioma patient whose treatment included an IDH1 peptide vaccine. V and J are TRBV5-5 and TRBJ2-7; 7 bases map to TRBD1. Written as DNA, the CDR3 is TGTGCCAGCAGCTTTTCGACGCTGACAGGGCGGGAGCAGTACTTC. This gives the protein CASSFSTLTGREQYF. The full variable domain, in which reference TRBV5-5 and TRBJ2-7 provide the parts outside the CDR3, is DAGVTQSPTHLIKTRGQQVTLRCSPISGHKSVSWYQQVLGQGPQFIFQYYEKEERGRGNFPDRFSARQFPNYSSELNVNALLLGDSALYLCASSFSTLTGREQYFGPGTRLTVT.